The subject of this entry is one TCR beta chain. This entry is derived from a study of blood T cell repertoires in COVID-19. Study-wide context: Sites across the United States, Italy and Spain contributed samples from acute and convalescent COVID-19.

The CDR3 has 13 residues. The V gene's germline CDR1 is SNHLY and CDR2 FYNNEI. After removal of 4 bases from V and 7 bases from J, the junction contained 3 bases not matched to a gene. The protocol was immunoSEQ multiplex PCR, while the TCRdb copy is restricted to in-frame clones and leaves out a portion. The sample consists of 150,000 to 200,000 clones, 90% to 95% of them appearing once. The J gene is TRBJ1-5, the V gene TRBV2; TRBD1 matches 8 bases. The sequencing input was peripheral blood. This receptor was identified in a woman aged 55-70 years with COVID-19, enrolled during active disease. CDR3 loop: CASSGQGQQPQHF. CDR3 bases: TGTGCCAGCAGTGGACAGGGGCAGCAGCCCCAGCATTTT.